This TCR beta chain was identified in a study of CD8 T cells in Susac syndrome. Study-wide context: When blood was drawn, the patients with Susac syndrome were therapy-naive, on corticosteroids, or on intravenous immunoglobulin alone. General observations from the study: The CD4+ T cell repertoires that were profiled in Susac syndrome showed no clonal expansion.

From blood CD8+ and CD4+ T cells, the TCR beta chain was sequenced. Comments on this clonotype: Antigen: not known.

Reverse transcription used roughly 0.5 to 1 ug RNA and random hexamers. Across 54 Vbeta and 13 Jbeta, immunoSEQ multiplex PCR amplified TCR beta CDR3. TCRdb passed the immunoSEQ multiplex PCR reads through MiXCR, listing each CDR3 protein once. The repertoire includes 150,000 or so distinct CDR3 sequences, 85% to 95% of them detected once, and about 0.15% sits in the top ten. Sequencing was carried out using CD4+ T cells from PBMCs. The TCR comes from a human donor with Susac syndrome.

The CDR3, as DNA: TGTGCCAGCAGCGCCCTTGCAGACAATGAGCAGTTCTTC. It codes for CASSALADNEQFF. The chain uses TRBV9 and TRBJ2-1; D not certain. The CDR3 runs to 13 residues. The V end was cut by 3 bases, the J end by 5 bases, with 9 bases between. Germline V gene lookup returns CDR1 SGDLS and CDR2 YYNGEE.